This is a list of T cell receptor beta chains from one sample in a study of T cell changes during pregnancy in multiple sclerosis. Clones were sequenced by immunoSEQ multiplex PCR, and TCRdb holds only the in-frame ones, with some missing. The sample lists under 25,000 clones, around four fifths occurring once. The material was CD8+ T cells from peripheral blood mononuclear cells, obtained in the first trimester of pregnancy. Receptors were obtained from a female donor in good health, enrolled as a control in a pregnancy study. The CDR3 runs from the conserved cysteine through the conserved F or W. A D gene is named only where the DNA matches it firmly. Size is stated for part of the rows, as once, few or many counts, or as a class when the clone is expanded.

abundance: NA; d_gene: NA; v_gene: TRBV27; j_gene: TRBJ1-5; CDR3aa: CASSPTGQPQHF; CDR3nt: TGTGCCAGCAGTCCAACAGGTCAGCCCCAGCATTTT
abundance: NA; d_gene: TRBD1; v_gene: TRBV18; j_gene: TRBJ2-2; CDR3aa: CASSPLGPRGSNTGELFF; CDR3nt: TGTGCCAGCTCACCATTGGGCCCCAGGGGGTCGAACACCGGGGAGCTGTTTTTT
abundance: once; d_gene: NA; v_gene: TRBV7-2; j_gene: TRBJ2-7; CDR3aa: CASSLVSFAYEQYF; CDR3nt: TGTGCCAGCAGCTTAGTAAGCTTCGCCTACGAGCAGTACTTC
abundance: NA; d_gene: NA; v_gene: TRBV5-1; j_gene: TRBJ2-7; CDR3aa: CASSQGDRFLKSSYEQYF; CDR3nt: TGCGCCAGCAGTCAGGGAGACAGGTTTCTCAAAAGCTCCTACGAGCAGTACTTC
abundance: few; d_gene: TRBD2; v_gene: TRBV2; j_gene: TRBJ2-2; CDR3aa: CASRGAGGPRTGELFF; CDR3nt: TGTGCCAGCAGGGGAGCGGGAGGGCCACGAACCGGGGAGCTGTTTTTT
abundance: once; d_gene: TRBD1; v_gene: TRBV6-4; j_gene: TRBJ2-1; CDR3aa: CASSEGTGSMDEQFF; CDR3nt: TGTGCCAGCAGTGAGGGGACAGGTTCTATGGATGAGCAGTTCTTC
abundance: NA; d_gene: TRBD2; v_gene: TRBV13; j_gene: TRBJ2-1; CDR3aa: CASSLTSGGPYNEQFF; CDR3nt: TGTGCCAGCAGCTTGACTTCGGGGGGGCCCTACAATGAGCAGTTCTTC
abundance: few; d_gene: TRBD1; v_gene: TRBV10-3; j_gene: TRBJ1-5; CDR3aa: CAISGDRGIQPQHF; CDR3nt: TGTGCCATCAGTGGGGACAGGGGAATTCAGCCCCAGCATTTT
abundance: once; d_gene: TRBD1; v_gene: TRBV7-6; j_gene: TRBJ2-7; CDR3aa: CASSSNTGQALAHEQYF; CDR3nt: TGTGCCAGCAGCTCCAATACTGGACAGGCCTTGGCCCACGAGCAGTACTTC
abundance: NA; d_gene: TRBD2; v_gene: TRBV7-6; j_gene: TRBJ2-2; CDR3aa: CASSLDRSGGANTGELFF; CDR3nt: TGTGCCAGCAGCTTAGACAGGAGCGGGGGAGCGAACACCGGGGAGCTGTTTTTT
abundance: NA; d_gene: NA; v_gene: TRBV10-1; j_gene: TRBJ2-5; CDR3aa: CASNTGVGETQYF; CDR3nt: TGCGCCAGCAATACGGGAGTTGGGGAGACCCAGTACTTC
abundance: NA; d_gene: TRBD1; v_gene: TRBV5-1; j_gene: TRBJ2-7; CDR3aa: CASSIIGTGGYEQYF; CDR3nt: TGCGCCAGCAGCATTATAGGGACAGGGGGATACGAGCAGTACTTC
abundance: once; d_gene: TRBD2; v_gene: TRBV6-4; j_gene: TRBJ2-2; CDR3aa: CASSDNGGSSTGELFF; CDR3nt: TGTGCCAGCAGTGACAACGGGGGGAGTAGCACCGGGGAGCTGTTTTTT
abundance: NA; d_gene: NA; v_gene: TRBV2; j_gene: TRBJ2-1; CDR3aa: CASTSASAYNEQFF; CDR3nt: TGTGCCAGCACCAGCGCCTCCGCCTACAATGAGCAGTTCTTC
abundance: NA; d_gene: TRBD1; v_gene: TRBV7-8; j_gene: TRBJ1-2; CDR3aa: CASSSATTGQGANGYTF; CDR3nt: TGTGCCAGCAGCTCAGCAACTACTGGACAGGGGGCCAATGGCTACACCTTC
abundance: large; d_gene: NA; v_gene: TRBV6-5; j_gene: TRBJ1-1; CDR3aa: CASSYSPELNTEAFF; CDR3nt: TGTGCCAGCAGTTACTCGCCGGAGCTGAACACTGAAGCTTTCTTT
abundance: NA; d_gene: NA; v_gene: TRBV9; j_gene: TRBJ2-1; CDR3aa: CASSAMGAYNEQFF; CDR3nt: TGTGCCAGCAGCGCAATGGGAGCATACAATGAGCAGTTCTTC
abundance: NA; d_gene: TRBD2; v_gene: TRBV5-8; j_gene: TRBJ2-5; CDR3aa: CASSQGLAGGWGETQYF; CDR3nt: TGTGCCAGCAGCCAAGGACTAGCGGGGGGCTGGGGGGAGACCCAGTACTTC